The clone carrying this T cell receptor (beta chain) appeared many times. Its antigen remains unknown. Quantitative barcoded 5'-RACE was used to prepare TCR beta libraries. TCRdb redid the calling of the 5' RACE reads with MiXCR, one entry per CDR3 protein. The data show about 240,000 distinct CDR3 sequences, with around 7.8% seen just once and over 6.5% held by the top ten. The CDR3 sequence is 15 residues long. Germline CDR1 reads LGHNA; CDR2 reads YSLEER. The ends were cut back, 1 base at V and 3 bases at J, with 9 bases in the middle. This sample was taken from a study of CD8 T cells in ankylosing spondylitis. Broader study findings: Prior work had noted some motif variants in reactive arthritis blood and synovial fluid. Clones linked to disease, bearing a CD8+ phenotype, were relatively rare in peripheral blood.

Source material: blood, either unsorted or a sorted T cell fraction (not recorded which). This TCR came from a male donor with ankylosing spondylitis or in good health (not recorded which). V gene TRBV4-3 combines with J gene TRBJ1-4; unclear D gene. CDR3 in amino acids: CASSQVLEANEKLFF. Written as DNA, the CDR3 is TGCGCCAGCAGCCAAGTTCTAGAGGCTAATGAAAAACTGTTTTTT.